This paragraph covers one T cell receptor (beta chain) sequence. The antigen remains unidentified. This sample is drawn from a study of cytotoxic CD8 clonotypes in ibrutinib-treated CLL. Generated by immunoSEQ multiplex PCR, the TCRdb table keeps only in-frame clones and is missing some. The sample lists approximately 97,000 clones, 70% to 80% occurring once. Study-wide findings and caveats: Researchers report that baseline clonality outpaced age-matched healthy donors and tracked circulating CD8+ T-cell counts.

This CDR3 has 13 amino acids. Germline values: CDR1 SGHTA, CDR2 FQGNSA. V lost 3 bases and J lost 0, with 5 bases in between. The source of this sequence is a human donor with chronic lymphocytic leukemia. J is TRBJ1-1 and V is TRBV7-2; no reliable D call. This specimen consisted of PBMCs, obtained after 24 months of ibrutinib treatment. The CDR3 region has the DNA TGTGCCAGCAGCTTCGAGGTGAACACTGAAGCTTTCTTT. It specifies CASSFEVNTEAFF. The full variable domain, its missing parts supplied by reference TRBV7-2 and TRBJ1-1, is GAGVSQSPSNKVTEKGKDVELRCDPISGHTALYWYRQSLGQGLEFLIYFQGNSAPDKSGLPSDRFSAERTGGSVSTLTIQRTQQEDSAVYLCASSFEVNTEAFFGQGTRLTVV.